One TCR beta chain is described in this entry. The data stem from a study of control samples from healthy donors and cancer patients. The repertoire was sequenced with immunoSEQ multiplex PCR; TCRdb's copy has only in-frame clones and lacks some. This sample lists roughly 190,000 clones; its ten largest clones have 2% to 2.5%. CDR3 length: 15 residues. Germline V lookup: CDR1 MDHEN, CDR2 SYDVKM. Trimming took 8 bases from V and 0 from J, leaving 17 bases between them. The chain couples TRBV28 to TRBJ2-7; no clear D. The clonotype originates from a woman under 40 in good health. The sample was blood. CDR3: CASCPTRAVSYEQYF. Written as DNA, the CDR3 is TGTGCCAGCTGCCCCACCCGGGCAGTCTCCTACGAGCAGTACTTC. The full variable domain, completed using reference TRBV28 and TRBJ2-7, is DVKVTQSSRYLVKRTGEKVFLECVQDMDHENMFWYRQDPGLGLRLIYFSYDVKMKEKGDIPEGYSVSREKKERFSLILESASTNQTSMYLCASCPTRAVSYEQYFGPGTRLTVT.